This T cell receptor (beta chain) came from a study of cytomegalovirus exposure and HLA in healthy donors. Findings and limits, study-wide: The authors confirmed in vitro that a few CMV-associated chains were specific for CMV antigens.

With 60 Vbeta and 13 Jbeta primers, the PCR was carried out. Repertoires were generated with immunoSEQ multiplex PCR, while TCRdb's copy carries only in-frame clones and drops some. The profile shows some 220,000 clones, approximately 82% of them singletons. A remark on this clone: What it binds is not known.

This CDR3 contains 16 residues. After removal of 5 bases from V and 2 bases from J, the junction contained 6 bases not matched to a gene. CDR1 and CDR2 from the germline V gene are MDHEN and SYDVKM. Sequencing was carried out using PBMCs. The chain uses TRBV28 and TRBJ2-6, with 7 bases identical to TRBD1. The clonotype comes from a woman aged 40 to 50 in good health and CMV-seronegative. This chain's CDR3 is CASSIDRVAGANVLTF. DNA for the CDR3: TGTGCCAGCAGTATAGACAGGGTGGCTGGGGCCAACGTCCTGACTTTC. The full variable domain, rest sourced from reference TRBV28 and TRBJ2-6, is DVKVTQSSRYLVKRTGEKVFLECVQDMDHENMFWYRQDPGLGLRLIYFSYDVKMKEKGDIPEGYSVSREKKERFSLILESASTNQTSMYLCASSIDRVAGANVLTFGAGSRLTVL.